Following are 25 T cell receptor beta chains from one sample sequenced in a study of blood T cell repertoires in COVID-19. Using immunoSEQ multiplex PCR, the repertoire was profiled, and TCRdb retains in-frame clones only, with some absent. The table shows tens of thousands of clones, with approximately 86% occurring only once. The sequencing sample was made of peripheral blood. These receptors were collected from a man in his forties or fifties with COVID-19, enrolled during active disease.

V and J are TRBV6-2 or TRBV6-3 and TRBJ1-5; D is uncertain. Trimming removed 5 bases from V and 6 bases from J, with 20 bases in between. This CDR3 is built from 16 residues. Germline assignment: CDR1 MNHEY and CDR2 SVGEGT. The CDR3 sequence is CASSLNPPRIIQPQHF. CDR3 coding DNA: TGTGCCAGCAGTCTAAACCCCCCGAGAATCATTCAGCCCCAGCATTTT.

The V call is TRBV7-6, the J call TRBJ2-2, with D tentatively TRBD1 (6 bases). V dropped 3 bases and J dropped 1 base, with 12 bases sitting between them. The CDR3 runs to 16 residues. In germline, CDR1 is SGHVS, CDR2 FNYEAQ. The CDR3 bases are TGTGCCAGCAGCTTCCACAGGGCCTTGAACACCGGGGAGCTGTTTTTT. Translating gives CASSFHRALNTGELFF.

The chain joins TRBV6-6 to TRBJ2-1; 8 nucleotides agree with TRBD1. J lost 0 bases, V lost 4 bases, and 5 bases had no gene match. The CDR3 loop spans 16 amino acids. The germline gives CDR1 MNHNY, CDR2 SVGAGI (reference sequence). The CDR3 loop reads CASSSRQGSSYNEQFF. CDR3 sequence (DNA): TGTGCCAGCAGTTCCCGACAGGGGAGCTCCTACAATGAGCAGTTCTTC.

This chain links TRBV6-1 with TRBJ2-7, with unresolved D. This CDR3 is built from 13 residues. V dropped 2 bases and J dropped 2 bases, with 7 bases sitting between them. Germline V gene sequence: CDR1 MNHNS, CDR2 SASEGT. CDR3 region: CASSENSPYEQYF. The DNA of the CDR3 is TGTGCCAGCAGTGAAAACAGCCCCTACGAGCAGTACTTC.

The chain has TRBV5-4 and TRBJ2-3; tentatively, D is TRBD1 (6 bases). Trimming cost V 5 bases and J 2 bases, with 12 bases left between them. This CDR3 contains 14 residues. Germline V gene sequence: CDR1 SGHNT, CDR2 YYREEE (reference sequence). CDR3 sequence (DNA): TGTGCCAGCAGTCCGGACAGCGACACAGATACGCAGTATTTT. Its translation is CASSPDSDTDTQYF.

The chain combines TRBV5-5 with TRBJ2-1, with a possible D match to TRBD2 (5 bases). Trimming cost V 4 bases and J 0 bases, with 11 bases left between them. The CDR3 contains 15 residues. Germline CDR1 reads SGHKS; CDR2 reads YYEKEE (reference sequence). In DNA, the CDR3 is TGTGCCAGCAGCCGGGGATGGAGCTCCTACAATGAGCAGTTCTTC. Translation gives CASSRGWSSYNEQFF.

This clone has a single count. The V gene is TRBV12-5, the J gene TRBJ2-3; D unclear. V was trimmed by 1 base and J by 3 bases, leaving 8 bases between them. The CDR3 length is 14 residues. Germline-derived CDR1 and CDR2 are LGHNT and FRNRAP. CDR3 sequence reads: CASGLGHQTDTQYF. The CDR3 region has the DNA TGTGCTAGTGGTTTGGGCCACCAGACAGATACGCAGTATTTT.

The chain combines TRBV28 with TRBJ1-2; TRBD1 might be the D (5 bases). V lost 5 bases and J lost 7, with 17 bases in between. The CDR3 is 14 amino acids. Germline V gene data show CDR1 as MDHEN and CDR2 as SYDVKM. CDR3 coding DNA: TGTGCCAGCAGTACCCCCGGCAGGGTGGGTGGCTACACCTTC. Its protein is CASSTPGRVGGYTF.

This rearrangement joins TRBV7-9 to TRBJ2-5, with D uncertain. Between the trimmed V and J ends, which lost 6 bases and 3 bases, there was a span of 5 bases. Per the germline V gene, CDR1 is SEHNR and CDR2 is FQNEAQ (reference sequence). This CDR3 is 11 amino acids long. The CDR3 region has the DNA TGTGCCAGCAGAGCTGAAGAGACCCAGTACTTC. Translating it yields CASRAEETQYF.

This chain joins TRBV6-5 and TRBJ2-5, with 8 bases matching TRBD2. The trim removed 6 bases at V and 4 bases at J, leaving 7 bases unmatched. In germline, CDR1 is MNHEY, CDR2 SVGAGI. The CDR3 has 14 amino acids. For the CDR3, the DNA is TGTGCCAGCAGCATTAGCGGGGTAGGAGAGACCCAGTACTTC. Amino acid sequence: CASSISGVGETQYF.

This rearrangement joins TRBV6-2 or TRBV6-3 to TRBJ2-7; D is possibly TRBD1 (6 bases). CDR3 length: 14 amino acids. Germline V lookup: CDR1 MNHEY, CDR2 SVGEGT. Trimming cost V 5 bases and J 0 bases, with 11 bases left between them. This CDR3 is CASSPGTNSYEQYF. As DNA, the CDR3 is TGTGCCAGCAGTCCCGGGACAAACTCCTACGAGCAGTACTTC.

The rearrangement links TRBV2 to TRBJ2-3; 10 nucleotides match TRBD1. CDR3 length: 14 residues. CDR1 is SNHLY, CDR2 FYNNEI, per germline. With V trimmed by 8 bases and J by 3 bases, 5 bases remained unmatched. Here the CDR3 reads CASGPGQGTDTQYF. In DNA, the CDR3 is TGTGCCAGCGGTCCGGGACAGGGGACAGATACGCAGTATTTT.

J is TRBJ2-7 and V is TRBV15, with 7 positions matching TRBD2. J was trimmed by 5 bases and V by 0 bases; bases with no gene match: 4. The V gene's germline CDR1 is LNHNV and CDR2 YYDKDF (reference sequence). The CDR3 is 14 amino acids. CDR3 in amino acids: CATSRDRTRDEQYF. The DNA of the CDR3 is TGTGCCACCAGCAGAGATAGGACTAGGGACGAGCAGTACTTC.

The sample holds one count of this clone. The DNA for the CDR3 is TGTGCCATCAGTCGGGAGATTACCGGGGAGCTGTTTTTT. Encoded protein: CAISREITGELFF. The chain is built from TRBV10-3 and TRBJ2-2, with D perhaps matching TRBD2 (6 bases). Germline assignment: CDR1 ENHRY and CDR2 SYGVKD. This CDR3 comprises 13 residues. The V end was cut by 5 bases, the J end by 5 bases, with 9 bases between.

This chain uses TRBV10-2 with TRBJ2-3; 7 bases line up with TRBD2. Germline V lookup: CDR1 WSHSY, CDR2 SAAADI. CDR3 length: 12 residues. V lost 5 bases, J lost 4 bases, and 0 bases stayed unmatched. CDR3 nucleotide sequence: TGCGCCAGCAGTAGCGGGGCAGATACGCAGTATTTT. Translated, it gives CASSSGADTQYF.

This sequence joins TRBV23-1 and TRBJ2-6, with 7 bases matching TRBD2. TRBV23-1 is an ORF, with its function uncertain. This CDR3 has 18 residues. V shed 7 bases and J 4 bases; nucleotides not matched to a gene: 16. CDR3 amino acids: CASNQKAGMAAGANVLTF. The CDR3 nucleotides are TGCGCCAGCAACCAAAAAGCGGGAATGGCCGCCGGGGCCAACGTCCTGACTTTC.

The CDR3 DNA sequence: TGTGCCAGCAGTCGCGGAATACAGGGGGCGGGTCAGCCCCAGCATTTT. Protein product: CASSRGIQGAGQPQHF. The V gene is TRBV28, the J gene TRBJ1-5; 9 bases are shared with TRBD1. Unmatched junction bases numbered 11, after V lost 5 bases and J lost 6 bases. This CDR3 has 16 residues. Germline assignment: CDR1 MDHEN and CDR2 SYDVKM.

The chain carries TRBV5-1 and TRBJ2-7, with a possible D match to TRBD2 (6 bases). Germline V gene data show CDR1 as SGHRS and CDR2 as YFSETQ. Trimming removed 7 bases at V and 2 bases at J, with 19 bases between. The CDR3 loop spans 15 amino acids. The CDR3: CASGSGQTLPYEQYF. CDR3 sequence (DNA): TGCGCCAGCGGAAGCGGGCAAACCTTACCCTACGAGCAGTACTTC.

CDR3 bases: TGTGCCAGCATCTCAGGGGCCAAGACCCAGTACTTC. Amino acids: CASISGAKTQYF. This chain uses TRBV6-5 with TRBJ2-5, with D tentatively TRBD1 (6 bases). CDR3 length: 12 residues. The ends were cut back, 7 bases at V and 6 bases at J, with 12 bases in the middle. Germline V gene sequence: CDR1 MNHEY, CDR2 SVGAGI.

The genes are TRBV7-2 and TRBJ2-7; a weak D match, TRBD1 (6 bases). The V and J ends lost 5 bases and 3 bases respectively, with 17 bases between them. The CDR3 has 15 amino acids. Looked up from germline, CDR1 is SGHTA and CDR2 is FQGNSA. The CDR3 region is CASSPAPGDIYEQYF. The CDR3 coding sequence is TGTGCCAGCAGCCCAGCGCCAGGGGACATCTACGAGCAGTACTTC.

The genes are TRBV19 and TRBJ1-1, with a possible D match to TRBD1 (6 bases). The ends were cut back, 5 bases at V and 5 bases at J, with 12 bases in the middle. The CDR3 spans 13 residues. Germline V CDR1 and CDR2: LNHDA, SQIVND (reference sequence). For the CDR3, the DNA is TGTGCCAGTAGTTCACAGGGAGGGACTGAAGCTTTCTTT. Translated, it gives CASSSQGGTEAFF.

This clone has just one count. The chain uses TRBV5-1 and TRBJ1-6; D remains ambiguous. This CDR3 is 14 amino acids long. V was clipped by 4 bases and J by 10 bases, with 15 bases between them. Germline loops: CDR1 SGHRS, CDR2 YFSETQ. CDR3 in amino acids: CASSPGREGSPLHF. The CDR3 DNA reads as TGCGCCAGCAGCCCGGGCAGAGAGGGATCACCCCTCCACTTT.

This chain connects TRBV2 to TRBJ1-2; the D is unclear. The V gene's germline CDR1 is SNHLY and CDR2 FYNNEI. The CDR3 contains 13 residues. Trimming removed 7 bases at V and 7 bases at J, with 16 bases between. The CDR3 sequence is CASTGGFLFGYTF. The CDR3 region has the DNA TGTGCCAGCACAGGAGGGTTTTTGTTTGGCTACACCTTC.

V usage is TRBV28 and J usage is TRBJ2-3; 8 bases map to TRBD2. The CDR3 covers 14 residues. CDR1 and CDR2 (germline): MDHEN, SYDVKM. The V and J ends lost 3 bases and 5 bases, in that order; junction bases with no gene match: 4. This chain's CDR3 is CASSFPTSGDTQYF. In nucleotides, the CDR3 is TGTGCCAGCAGTTTCCCAACTAGCGGAGATACGCAGTATTTT.

The chain links TRBV7-9 to TRBJ2-1; 9 bases fit TRBD1. The V gene end was trimmed by 5 bases and the J gene end by 2 bases; junction bases not matched to a gene: 7. Per the germline V gene, CDR1 is SEHNR and CDR2 is FQNEAQ (reference sequence). This CDR3 spans 16 amino acids. CDR3 nucleotide sequence: TGTGCCAGCAGCCCCGGGACAGGGTCTGCCTACAATGAGCAGTTCTTC. Translation gives CASSPGTGSAYNEQFF.